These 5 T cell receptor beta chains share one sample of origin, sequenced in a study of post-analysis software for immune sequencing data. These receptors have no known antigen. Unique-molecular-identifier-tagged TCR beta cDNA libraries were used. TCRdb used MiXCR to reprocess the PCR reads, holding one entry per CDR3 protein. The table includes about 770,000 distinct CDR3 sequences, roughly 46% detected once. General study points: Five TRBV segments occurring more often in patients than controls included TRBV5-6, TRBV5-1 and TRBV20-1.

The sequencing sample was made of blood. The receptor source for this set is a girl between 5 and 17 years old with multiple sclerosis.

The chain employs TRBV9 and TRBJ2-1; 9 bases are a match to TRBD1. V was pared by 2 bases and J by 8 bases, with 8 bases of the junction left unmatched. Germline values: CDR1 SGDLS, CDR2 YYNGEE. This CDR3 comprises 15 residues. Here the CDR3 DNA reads TGTGCCAGCAGCGTTTGGGACAGGGTGATCGATGAGCAGTTCTTC. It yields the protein CASSVWDRVIDEQFF.

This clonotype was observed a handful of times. The CDR3 is CASSYWTGANVLTF. DNA for the CDR3: TGTGCCAGCAGTTACTGGACTGGGGCCAACGTCCTGACTTTC. The chain couples TRBV6-6 to TRBJ2-6; D is undetermined. The CDR3 is 14 residues long. Germline CDR1 is MNHNY and CDR2 is SVGAGI (reference sequence). Deletions cut 1 base from V and 2 bases from J, with 3 bases between.

As DNA, the CDR3 is TGTGCCAGCAGCTTAGAGCGAATGTTGGGTTCACCCCTCCACTTT. Encoded protein: CASSLERMLGSPLHF. The rearrangement uses TRBV7-2 and TRBJ1-6; D ambiguous. Trimming pared 1 base from V and 9 bases from J, leaving 13 bases between. The length of the CDR3 is 15 residues. The germline CDR1 and CDR2 sequences are SGHTA and FQGNSA.

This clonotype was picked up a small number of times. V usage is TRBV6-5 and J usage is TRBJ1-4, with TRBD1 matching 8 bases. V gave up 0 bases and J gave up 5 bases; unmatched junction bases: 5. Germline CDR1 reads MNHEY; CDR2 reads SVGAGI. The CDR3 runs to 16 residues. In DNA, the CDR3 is TGTGCCAGCAGTTACTCGTTGGACAGGGTCAATGAAAAACTGTTTTTT. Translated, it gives CASSYSLDRVNEKLFF.

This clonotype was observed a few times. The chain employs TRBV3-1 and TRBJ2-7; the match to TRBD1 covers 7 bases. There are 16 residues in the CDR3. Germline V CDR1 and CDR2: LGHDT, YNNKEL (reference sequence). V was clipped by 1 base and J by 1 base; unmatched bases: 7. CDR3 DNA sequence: TGTGCCAGCAGCCAAGGGCTGGGGACAGCGTCCTACGAGCAGTACTTC. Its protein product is CASSQGLGTASYEQYF.